This TCR beta chain was recorded in a study of blood T cell repertoires in COVID-19. V was shortened by 5 bases and J by 0 bases, with 13 bases between the two germline ends. CDR1 and CDR2 (germline): KGHSH, LQKENI. The CDR3 has 16 amino acids. How the authors handled the data: Cell counts per sample came from amplifying reference gene primers. This table comes from immunoSEQ multiplex PCR, and its TCRdb copy is limited to in-frame clones, with some not included. From that table come the V and J calls and clone size; the DNA was used to work out D and trimming. The sample holds some 70,000 clones, roughly 84% seen once.

Sequences were obtained from peripheral blood. The sequence came from a man in his fifties or sixties with active COVID-19. The chain combines TRBV18 with TRBJ1-4; D may be TRBD1 (6 bases). The CDR3 DNA sequence: TGTGCCAGCTCAACCGGACAGATTGCAACTAATGAAAAACTGTTTTTT. Translation gives CASSTGQIATNEKLFF.